This TCR beta chain was sequenced for a study of cytomegalovirus exposure and HLA in healthy donors. PCR amplification relied on 60 Vbeta primers (plus 13 Jbeta primers). Produced via immunoSEQ multiplex PCR; TCRdb's table is partial and in-frame only. The data hold about 52,000 clones, with around three fifths observed a single time. Trimming took off 3 bases at V and 1 base at J, with 15 bases between the two ends. This CDR3 has 16 residues. CDR1 ENHRY and CDR2 SYGVKD come from the germline V gene. This receptor was obtained from a human donor in good health. The chain links TRBV10-3 to TRBJ1-1; the D gene is possibly TRBD1 (6 bases). The sample comprised PBMCs. CDR3 loop: CAISDPLQGGNTEAFF. CDR3 nucleotides: TGTGCCATCAGTGATCCCCTACAAGGGGGGAACACTGAAGCTTTCTTT.